Presented here are 11 T cell receptor beta chains from one specimen sequenced in a study of PD-1 blockade in classical Hodgkin lymphoma. Time point here: cycle 4 day 1 (C4D1), after 5 to 7 weeks of nivolumab. Following autologous stem cell transplantation, relapse occurred in every patient, and exposure to brentuximab vedotin varied. With magnetic negative selection, CD4+ T cells were purified from PBMCs that had been thawed. Data came from immunoSEQ multiplex PCR; TCRdb stores just in-frame clones and leaves some out. This table holds approximately 31,000 clones, roughly 80% found once. Here the sequenced sample was CD4+ T cells from blood, taken before the fourth cycle of nivolumab. These receptors were obtained from a human donor with classical Hodgkin lymphoma.

The rearrangement links TRBV28 to TRBJ1-1, with D possibly matching TRBD1 (6 bases). The V end lost 4 bases, the J end lost 1 base, and 16 bases lay between the germline ends. In germline, CDR1 is MDHEN, CDR2 SYDVKM. The CDR3 totals 16 residues. DNA of the CDR3: TGTGCCAGCAGTTATCCGGGACACGGAACGAACACTGAAGCTTTCTTT. Residues: CASSYPGHGTNTEAFF.

The chain uses TRBV10-3 and TRBJ1-2, with a possible D match to TRBD1 (5 bases). The CDR3 extends over 17 amino acids. CDR1 and CDR2 (germline): ENHRY, SYGVKD. V lost 5 bases, J lost 4 bases, and 23 bases lay in between. As DNA, the CDR3 is TGTGCCATCAGTAGGTTCCACCGGGACCGTGAACTCTATGGCTACACCTTC. This gives the protein CAISRFHRDRELYGYTF.

This clone was recorded only once. The V gene is TRBV6-6, the J gene TRBJ1-1, with D tentatively TRBD1 (5 bases). Germline V CDR1 and CDR2: MNHNY, SVGAGI (reference sequence). The CDR3 is 14 residues long. V lost 2 bases and J 6 bases, leaving 13 bases between the germline ends. The CDR3 bases are TGTGCCAGCAGTTACGGGGCGACAGAAGCTGAAGCTTTCTTT. This sequence encodes CASSYGATEAEAFF.

This clone appeared once. The chain is built from TRBV5-8 and TRBJ1-5, with D perhaps matching TRBD1 (5 bases). Trimming took off 2 bases at V and 0 bases at J, with 15 bases between the two ends. Germline V gene lookup returns CDR1 SGHTS and CDR2 YDEGEE. This CDR3 has 17 residues. CDR3 protein: CASSFWQGPNSNQPQHF. CDR3 bases: TGTGCCAGCAGCTTTTGGCAGGGACCTAATAGCAATCAGCCCCAGCATTTT. Full variable domain (remainder filled in from reference TRBV5-8 and TRBJ1-5): EAGVTQSPTHLIKTRGQQATLRCSPISGHTSVYWYQQALGLGLQFLLWYDEGEERNRGNFPPRFSGRQFPNYSSELNVNALELEDSALYLCASSFWQGPNSNQPQHFGDGTRLSIL.

The V gene is TRBV6-5, the J gene TRBJ2-5; 10 bases are shared with TRBD1. The CDR3 has 15 residues. After removal of 2 bases from V and 4 bases from J, the junction contained 4 bases not matched to a gene. Germline CDR1 is MNHEY and CDR2 is SVGAGI. The CDR3 nucleotides read TGTGCCAGCAGTTACGGGACAGGGGATGGAGAGACCCAGTACTTC. Protein sequence: CASSYGTGDGETQYF.

The chain combines TRBV29-1 with TRBJ1-2, with TRBD1 matching 8 bases. Germline-derived CDR1 and CDR2 are SQVTM and ANQGSEA. Losses at the gene ends were 4 bases for V and 4 bases for J; bases not matched to a gene: 14. There are 16 residues in the CDR3. The CDR3 is CSVGPDHSRGLYGYTF. In DNA form, the CDR3 reads TGCAGCGTTGGGCCCGACCACTCCAGGGGGCTCTATGGCTACACCTTC.

This rearrangement joins TRBV11-2 to TRBJ2-1; D ambiguous. This CDR3 has 14 residues. Germline V gene sequence: CDR1 SGHAT, CDR2 FQNNGV. The V end was cut by 3 bases, the J end by 4 bases, with 10 bases between. The CDR3 nucleotides are TGTGCCAGCAGCTTGGGCAGCTCTTACAATGAGCAGTTCTTC. Translation gives CASSLGSSYNEQFF.

A few counts support this clone. CDR3 DNA: TGTGCCAGCAGCTTAGCCGGACAGCGGAGGGCCTATGGCTACACCTTC. It codes for CASSLAGQRRAYGYTF. The gene calls are TRBV7-2 and TRBJ1-2; tentatively, D is TRBD1 (6 bases). CDR1 and CDR2 (germline): SGHTA, FQGNSA. The V and J ends lost 0 bases and 4 bases respectively, with 15 bases between them. The CDR3 consists of 16 residues.

CDR3 in amino acids: CSASFASEQYF. The CDR3 DNA follows: TGCAGTGCTAGCTTCGCTAGCGAGCAGTACTTC. V usage is TRBV20-1 and J usage is TRBJ2-7; no clear D. Trimming took off 3 bases at V and 6 bases at J, with 9 bases between the two ends. Germline V gives CDR1 DFQATT, CDR2 SNEGSKA (reference sequence). CDR3 length: 11 amino acids.

V usage is TRBV30 and J usage is TRBJ2-7, with 13 bases that match TRBD2. Germline V gives CDR1 GTSNPN, CDR2 SVGIG (reference sequence). V trimming: 5 bases; J trimming: 0 bases; junction bases outside the gene matches: 13. This CDR3 spans 18 amino acids. CDR3: CAWSKSRTSGGDSYEQYF. The CDR3 DNA reads as TGTGCCTGGTCAAAATCAAGGACTAGCGGGGGCGACTCCTACGAGCAGTACTTC.

The J gene is TRBJ1-2, the V gene TRBV29-1, with 8 bases fitting TRBD1. CDR3 size: 11 residues. The V segment lost 1 base and the J segment 12 bases; nucleotides outside the gene matches: 4. Germline V gene lookup returns CDR1 SQVTM and CDR2 ANQGSEA. CDR3 coding DNA: TGCAGCGTTGAAGCAGGGGGCAGGAACACCTTC. Translation gives CSVEAGGRNTF. The complete variable domain, with remaining parts taken from reference TRBV29-1 and TRBJ1-2, reads SAVISQKPSRDICQRGTSLTIQCQVDSQVTMMFWYRQQPGQSLTLIATANQGSEATYESGFVIDKFPISRPNLTFSTLTVSNMSPEDSSIYLCSVEAGGRNTFGSGTRLTVV.